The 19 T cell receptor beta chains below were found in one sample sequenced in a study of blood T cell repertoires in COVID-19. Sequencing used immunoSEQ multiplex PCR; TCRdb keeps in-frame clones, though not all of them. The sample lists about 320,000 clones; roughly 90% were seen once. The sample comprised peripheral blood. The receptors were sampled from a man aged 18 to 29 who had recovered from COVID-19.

CDR3 sequence reads: CATHRKDTQYF. CDR3 nucleotide sequence: TGTGCCACCCACAGGAAAGATACGCAGTATTTT. The chain carries TRBV24-1 and TRBJ2-3; D perhaps matches TRBD1 (5 bases). The CDR3 length is 11 residues. Trimming shortened V by 9 bases and J by 5 bases, and 8 bases separated the two germline ends. CDR1 and CDR2 (germline): KGHDR, SFDVKD.

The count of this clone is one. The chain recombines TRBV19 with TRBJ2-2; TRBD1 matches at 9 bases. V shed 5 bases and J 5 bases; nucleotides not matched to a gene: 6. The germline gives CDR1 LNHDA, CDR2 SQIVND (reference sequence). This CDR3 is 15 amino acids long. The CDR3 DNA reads TGTGCCAGTAGTCCCCGGGACAGGGAAACCGGGGAGCTGTTTTTT. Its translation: CASSPRDRETGELFF.

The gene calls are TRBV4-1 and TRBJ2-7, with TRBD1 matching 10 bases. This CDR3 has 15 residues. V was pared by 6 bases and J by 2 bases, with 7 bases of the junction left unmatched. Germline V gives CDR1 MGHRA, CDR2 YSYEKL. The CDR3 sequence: CASREVGTGAYEQYF. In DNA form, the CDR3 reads TGCGCCAGCAGGGAAGTGGGGACAGGGGCCTACGAGCAGTACTTC.

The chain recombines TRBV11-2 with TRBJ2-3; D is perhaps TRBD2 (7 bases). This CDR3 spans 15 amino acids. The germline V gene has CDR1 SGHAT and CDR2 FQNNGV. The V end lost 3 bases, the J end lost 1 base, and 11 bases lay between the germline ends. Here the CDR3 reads CASSLEGGGTDTQYF. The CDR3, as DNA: TGTGCCAGCAGCTTGGAGGGGGGGGGCACAGATACGCAGTATTTT.

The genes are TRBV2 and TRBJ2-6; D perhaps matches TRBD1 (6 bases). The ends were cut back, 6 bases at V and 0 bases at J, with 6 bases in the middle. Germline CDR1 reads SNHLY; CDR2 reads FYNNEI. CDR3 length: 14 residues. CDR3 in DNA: TGTGCCAGCAGAGGGGGCTCTGGGGCCAACGTCCTGACTTTC. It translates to CASRGGSGANVLTF. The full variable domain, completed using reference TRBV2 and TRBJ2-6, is EPEVTQTPSHQVTQMGQEVILRCVPISNHLYFYWYRQILGQKVEFLVSFYNNEISEKSEIFDDQFSVERPDGSNFTLKIRSTKLEDSAMYFCASRGGSGANVLTFGAGSRLTVL.

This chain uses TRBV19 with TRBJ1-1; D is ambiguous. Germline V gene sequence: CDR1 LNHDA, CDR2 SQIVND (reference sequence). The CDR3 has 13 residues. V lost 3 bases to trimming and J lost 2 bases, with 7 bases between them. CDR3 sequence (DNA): TGTGCCAGTAGTATTAGTTTTAACACTGAAGCTTTCTTT. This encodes CASSISFNTEAFF.

CDR3 DNA sequence: TGCGCCAGCAGCTTGGCGGGAGACAGGGGGCTTAAATTAGATGGCTACACCTTC. It specifies CASSLAGDRGLKLDGYTF. The chain recombines TRBV5-1 with TRBJ1-2; 10 nucleotides line up with TRBD1. This CDR3 has 18 amino acids. Germline V lookup: CDR1 SGHRS, CDR2 YFSETQ. Unmatched junction bases numbered 14, after V lost 0 bases and J lost 6 bases.

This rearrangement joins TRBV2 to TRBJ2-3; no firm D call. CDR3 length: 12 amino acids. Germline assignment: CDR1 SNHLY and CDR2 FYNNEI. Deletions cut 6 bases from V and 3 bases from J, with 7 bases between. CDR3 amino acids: CASRLMTDTQYF. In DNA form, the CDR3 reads TGTGCCAGCAGACTGATGACAGATACGCAGTATTTT. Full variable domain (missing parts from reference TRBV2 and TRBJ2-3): EPEVTQTPSHQVTQMGQEVILRCVPISNHLYFYWYRQILGQKVEFLVSFYNNEISEKSEIFDDQFSVERPDGSNFTLKIRSTKLEDSAMYFCASRLMTDTQYFGPGTRLTVL.

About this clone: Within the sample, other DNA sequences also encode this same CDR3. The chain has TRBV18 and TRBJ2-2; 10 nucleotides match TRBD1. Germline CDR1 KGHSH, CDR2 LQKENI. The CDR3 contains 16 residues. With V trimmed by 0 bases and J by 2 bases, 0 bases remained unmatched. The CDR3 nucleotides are TGTGCCAGCTCACCACCGACAGGGGGCAACACCGGGGAGCTGTTTTTT. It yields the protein CASSPPTGGNTGELFF.

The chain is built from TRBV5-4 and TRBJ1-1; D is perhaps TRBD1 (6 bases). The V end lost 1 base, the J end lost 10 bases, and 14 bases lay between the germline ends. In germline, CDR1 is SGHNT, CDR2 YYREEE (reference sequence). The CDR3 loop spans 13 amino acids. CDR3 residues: CASSLSYRRGAFF. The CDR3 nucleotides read TGTGCCAGCAGCTTGTCTTATCGCAGGGGAGCTTTCTTT.

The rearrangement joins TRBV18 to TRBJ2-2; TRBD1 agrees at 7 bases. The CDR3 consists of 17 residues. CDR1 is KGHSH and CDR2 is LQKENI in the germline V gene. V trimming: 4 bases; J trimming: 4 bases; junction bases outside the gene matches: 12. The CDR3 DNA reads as TGTGCCAGCTCACAGGGGGCAGATAAACTCGTCACCGGGGAGCTGTTTTTT. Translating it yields CASSQGADKLVTGELFF.

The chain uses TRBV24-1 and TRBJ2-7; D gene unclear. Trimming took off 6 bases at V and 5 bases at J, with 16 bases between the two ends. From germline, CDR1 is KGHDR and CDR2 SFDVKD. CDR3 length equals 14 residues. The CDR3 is CATSTGDEEHEQYF. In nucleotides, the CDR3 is TGTGCCACCAGTACCGGAGATGAGGAACACGAGCAGTACTTC.

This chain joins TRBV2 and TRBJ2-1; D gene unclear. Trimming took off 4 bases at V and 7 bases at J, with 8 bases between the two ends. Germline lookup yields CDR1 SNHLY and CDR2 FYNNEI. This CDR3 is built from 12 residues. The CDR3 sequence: CASSGLENEQFF. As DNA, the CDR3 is TGTGCCAGCAGTGGGCTAGAGAATGAGCAGTTCTTC.

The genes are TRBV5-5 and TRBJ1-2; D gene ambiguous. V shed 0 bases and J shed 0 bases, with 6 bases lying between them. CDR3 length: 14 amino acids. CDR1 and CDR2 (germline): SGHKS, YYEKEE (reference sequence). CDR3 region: CASSLATANYGYTF. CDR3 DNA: TGTGCCAGCAGCTTGGCCACAGCTAACTATGGCTACACCTTC.

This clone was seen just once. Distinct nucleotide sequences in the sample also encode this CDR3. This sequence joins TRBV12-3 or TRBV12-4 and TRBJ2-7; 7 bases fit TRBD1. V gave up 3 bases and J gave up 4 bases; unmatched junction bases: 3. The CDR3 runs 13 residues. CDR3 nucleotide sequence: TGTGCCAGCAGTTTCGACAGGGTTTACGAGCAGTACTTC. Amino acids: CASSFDRVYEQYF.

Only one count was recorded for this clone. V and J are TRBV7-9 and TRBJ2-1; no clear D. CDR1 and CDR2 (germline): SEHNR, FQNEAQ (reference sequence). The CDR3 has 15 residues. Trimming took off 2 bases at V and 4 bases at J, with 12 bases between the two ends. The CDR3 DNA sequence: TGTGCCAGCAGCTTATCCCGCGGCGCTTACAATGAGCAGTTCTTC. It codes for CASSLSRGAYNEQFF.

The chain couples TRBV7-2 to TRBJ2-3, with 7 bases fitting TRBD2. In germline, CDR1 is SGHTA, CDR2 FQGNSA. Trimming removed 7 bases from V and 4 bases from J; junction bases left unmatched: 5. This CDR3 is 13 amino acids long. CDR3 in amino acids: CASKRGGADTQYF. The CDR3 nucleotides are TGTGCCAGCAAGCGGGGCGGCGCAGATACGCAGTATTTT. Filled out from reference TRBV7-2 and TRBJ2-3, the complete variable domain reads GAGVSQSPSNKVTEKGKDVELRCDPISGHTALYWYRQSLGQGLEFLIYFQGNSAPDKSGLPSDRFSAERTGGSVSTLTIQRTQQEDSAVYLCASKRGGADTQYFGPGTRLTVL.

The CDR3, as DNA: TGCGCCAGCAGCCAAGCCAGTGGGACAGGGGGCTGGGAGACCCAGTACTTC. Translation: CASSQASGTGGWETQYF. This chain joins TRBV4-1 and TRBJ2-5, with 12 bases aligning to TRBD1. The trim removed 1 base at V and 5 bases at J, leaving 8 bases unmatched. There are 17 residues in the CDR3. Germline-derived CDR1 and CDR2 are MGHRA and YSYEKL.

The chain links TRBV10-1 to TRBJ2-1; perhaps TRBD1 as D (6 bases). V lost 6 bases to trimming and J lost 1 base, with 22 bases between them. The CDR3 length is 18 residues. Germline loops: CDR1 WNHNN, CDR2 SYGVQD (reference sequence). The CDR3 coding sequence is TGCGCCAGCAGGAAGACAGGAACCCGAATGCCATCCTACAATGAGCAGTTCTTC. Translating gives CASRKTGTRMPSYNEQFF.